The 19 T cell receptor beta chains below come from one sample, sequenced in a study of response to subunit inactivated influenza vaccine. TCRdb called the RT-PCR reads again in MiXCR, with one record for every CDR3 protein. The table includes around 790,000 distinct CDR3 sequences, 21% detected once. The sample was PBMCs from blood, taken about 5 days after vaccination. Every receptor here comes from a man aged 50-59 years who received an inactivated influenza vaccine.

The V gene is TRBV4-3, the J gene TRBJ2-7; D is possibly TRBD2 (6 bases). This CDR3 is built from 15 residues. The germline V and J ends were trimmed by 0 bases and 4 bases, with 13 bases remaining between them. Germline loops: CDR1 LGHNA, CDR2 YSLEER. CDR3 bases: TGCGCCAGCAGCCAAGATGGGGGTGGGGGGTACGAGCAGTACTTC. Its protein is CASSQDGGGGYEQYF.

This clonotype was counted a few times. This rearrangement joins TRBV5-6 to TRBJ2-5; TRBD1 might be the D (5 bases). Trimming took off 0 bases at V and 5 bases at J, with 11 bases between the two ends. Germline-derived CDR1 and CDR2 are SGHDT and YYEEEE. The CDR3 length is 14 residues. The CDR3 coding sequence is TGTGCCAGCAGCTTGGGGGGCAGGGTGGAGACCCAGTACTTC. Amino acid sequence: CASSLGGRVETQYF.

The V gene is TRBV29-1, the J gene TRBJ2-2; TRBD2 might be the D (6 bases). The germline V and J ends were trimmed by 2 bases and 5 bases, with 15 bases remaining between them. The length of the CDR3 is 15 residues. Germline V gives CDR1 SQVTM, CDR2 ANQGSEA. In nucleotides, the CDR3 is TGCAGCGTTGAACTTGGAGGGGTCGGGACCGGGGAGCTGTTTTTT. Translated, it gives CSVELGGVGTGELFF.

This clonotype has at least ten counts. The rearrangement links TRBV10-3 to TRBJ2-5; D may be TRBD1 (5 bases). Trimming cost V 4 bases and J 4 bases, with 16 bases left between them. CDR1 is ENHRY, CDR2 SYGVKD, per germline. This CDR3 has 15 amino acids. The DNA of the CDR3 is TGTGCCATCAGTGGACAAGGGGCGCGTCTAGAGACCCAGTACTTC. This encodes CAISGQGARLETQYF.

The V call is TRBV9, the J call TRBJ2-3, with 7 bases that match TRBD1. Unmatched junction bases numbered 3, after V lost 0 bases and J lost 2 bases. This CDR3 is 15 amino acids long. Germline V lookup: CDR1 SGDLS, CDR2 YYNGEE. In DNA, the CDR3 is TGTGCCAGCAGCGTAGGGACAGGTTTCACAGATACGCAGTATTTT. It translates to CASSVGTGFTDTQYF.

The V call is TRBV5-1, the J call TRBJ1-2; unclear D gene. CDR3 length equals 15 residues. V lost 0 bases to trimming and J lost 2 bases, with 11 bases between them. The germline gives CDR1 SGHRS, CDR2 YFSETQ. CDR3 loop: CASSLATGMNYGYTF. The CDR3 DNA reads TGCGCCAGCAGCTTGGCGACTGGGATGAACTATGGCTACACCTTC.

Here the CDR3 reads CASSFNGANTGELFF. In DNA form, the CDR3 reads TGTGCCAGCAGTTTTAACGGAGCGAACACCGGGGAGCTGTTTTTT. V is TRBV12-3 or TRBV12-4 and J is TRBJ2-2; unclear D gene. CDR3 size: 15 residues. With 3 bases removed from V and 0 bases from J, the gap between germline ends came to 8 bases.

The CDR3 reads CASQRGYATNEKLFF. CDR3 sequence (DNA): TGTGCCAGCCAAAGGGGGTACGCAACTAATGAAAAACTGTTTTTT. The chain combines TRBV6-1 with TRBJ1-4; D is possibly TRBD1 (6 bases). V was trimmed by 8 bases and J by 0 bases, leaving 13 bases between them. Germline V gene lookup returns CDR1 MNHNS and CDR2 SASEGT. The CDR3 totals 15 residues.

CDR3 protein: CASSSIPTGELFF. The CDR3 DNA reads TGTGCCAGCAGCTCGATCCCAACCGGGGAGCTGTTTTTT. The V call is TRBV5-5, the J call TRBJ2-2; D remains ambiguous. Germline V gene lookup returns CDR1 SGHKS and CDR2 YYEKEE (reference sequence). CDR3 length: 13 amino acids. V lost 3 bases to trimming and J lost 5 bases, with 8 bases between them.

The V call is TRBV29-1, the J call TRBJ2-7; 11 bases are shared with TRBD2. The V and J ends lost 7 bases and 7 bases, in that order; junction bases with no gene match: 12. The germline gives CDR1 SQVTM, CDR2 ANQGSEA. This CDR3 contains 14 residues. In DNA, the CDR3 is TGCAGCGCAATAGCGGGAGGGCCAGGAGGGGAGCAGTACTTC. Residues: CSAIAGGPGGEQYF.

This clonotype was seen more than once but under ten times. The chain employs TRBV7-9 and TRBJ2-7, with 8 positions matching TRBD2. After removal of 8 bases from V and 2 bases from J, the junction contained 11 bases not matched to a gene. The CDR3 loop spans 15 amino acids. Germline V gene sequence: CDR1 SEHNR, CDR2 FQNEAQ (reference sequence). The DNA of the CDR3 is TGTGCCAGCGAGCCCCGTAGCGGGGTCACCTACGAGCAGTACTTC. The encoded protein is CASEPRSGVTYEQYF.

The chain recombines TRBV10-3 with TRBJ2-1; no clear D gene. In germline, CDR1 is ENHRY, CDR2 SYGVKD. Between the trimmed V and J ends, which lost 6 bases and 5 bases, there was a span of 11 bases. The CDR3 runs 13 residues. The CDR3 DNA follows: TGTGCCATCAGACGAACCGGGCACAATGAGCAGTTCTTC. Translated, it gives CAIRRTGHNEQFF.

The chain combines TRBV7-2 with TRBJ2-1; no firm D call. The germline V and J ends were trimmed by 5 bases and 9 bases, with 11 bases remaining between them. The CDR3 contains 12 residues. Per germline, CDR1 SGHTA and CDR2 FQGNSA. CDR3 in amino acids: CASSHNFGEQFF. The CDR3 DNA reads TGTGCCAGCAGCCATAACTTCGGTGAGCAGTTCTTC.

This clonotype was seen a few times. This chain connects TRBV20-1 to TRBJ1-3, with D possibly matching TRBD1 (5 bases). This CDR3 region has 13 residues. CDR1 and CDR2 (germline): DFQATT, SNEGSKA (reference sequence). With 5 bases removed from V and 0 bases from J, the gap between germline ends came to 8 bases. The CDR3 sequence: CSAQGISGNTIYF. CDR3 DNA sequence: TGCAGTGCTCAGGGAATCTCTGGAAACACCATATATTTT.

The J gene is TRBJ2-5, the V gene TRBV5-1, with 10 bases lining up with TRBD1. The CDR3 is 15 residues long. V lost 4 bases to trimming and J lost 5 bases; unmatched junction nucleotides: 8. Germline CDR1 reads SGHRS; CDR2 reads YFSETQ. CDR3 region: CASSPGQGVLETQYF. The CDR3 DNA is TGCGCCAGCAGCCCTGGACAGGGGGTTTTGGAGACCCAGTACTTC.

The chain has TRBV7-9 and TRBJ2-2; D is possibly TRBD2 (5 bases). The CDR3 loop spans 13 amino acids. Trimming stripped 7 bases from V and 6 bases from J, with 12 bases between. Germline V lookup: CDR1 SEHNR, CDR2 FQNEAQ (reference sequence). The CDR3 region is CASTPGISGELFF. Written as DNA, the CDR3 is TGTGCCAGCACCCCCGGGATTTCCGGGGAGCTGTTTTTT.

The CDR3 sequence is CASNLVGTSVADTQYF. The DNA of the CDR3 is TGTGCCAGCAACTTGGTCGGGACTAGCGTTGCGGATACGCAGTATTTT. The genes are TRBV11-2 and TRBJ2-3; 10 bases fit TRBD2. The trim removed 7 bases at V and 6 bases at J, leaving 13 bases unmatched. CDR1 is SGHAT and CDR2 is FQNNGV in the germline V gene. The CDR3 totals 16 residues.

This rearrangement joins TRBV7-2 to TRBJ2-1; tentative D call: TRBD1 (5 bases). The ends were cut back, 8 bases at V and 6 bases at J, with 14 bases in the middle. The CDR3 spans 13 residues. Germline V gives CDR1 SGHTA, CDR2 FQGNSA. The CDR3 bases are TGTGCCAGCCATCCTAGGGGCGGCAATGAGCAGTTCTTC. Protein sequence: CASHPRGGNEQFF.

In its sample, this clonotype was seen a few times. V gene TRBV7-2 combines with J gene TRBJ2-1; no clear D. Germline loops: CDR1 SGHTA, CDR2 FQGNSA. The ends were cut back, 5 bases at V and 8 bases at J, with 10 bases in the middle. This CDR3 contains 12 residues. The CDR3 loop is CASSGRSYEQFF. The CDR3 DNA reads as TGTGCCAGCAGCGGGCGATCCTATGAGCAGTTCTTC.